This passage covers 26 T cell receptor beta chains from one sample sequenced in a study of blood T cell repertoires in COVID-19. Only in-frame clones appear in the TCRdb table, and some are missing; sequencing was by immunoSEQ multiplex PCR. The sample shows about 100,000 clones, about 77% of them seen only once. What was sequenced was peripheral blood. These TCRs come from a woman aged 65 to 85 with acute or convalescent COVID-19.

Of note for this clone: Other DNA sequences in the same sample also yield this CDR3. The V gene is TRBV10-3, the J gene TRBJ2-5, with 10 bases lining up with TRBD2. Looked up from germline, CDR1 is ENHRY and CDR2 is SYGVKD. The junction had 19 bases not matched to a gene; V was cut back by 10 bases and J by 5 bases. The CDR3 spans 17 residues. Here the CDR3 DNA reads TGTGCCACGCAAAAGGGTAGCGGGGGGTCCCAGGCGGAGACCCAGTACTTC. This sequence encodes CATQKGSGGSQAETQYF.

This chain uses TRBV29-1 with TRBJ1-1; 7 bases map to TRBD1. Germline CDR1 SQVTM, CDR2 ANQGSEA. The trim removed 4 bases at V and 0 bases at J, leaving 5 bases unmatched. The CDR3 is 14 residues long. The CDR3 is CSVGQGIVNTEAFF. The CDR3 bases are TGCAGCGTTGGACAGGGTATTGTGAACACTGAAGCTTTCTTT.

This chain uses TRBV7-2 with TRBJ1-5; 8 positions agree with TRBD1. Unmatched junction bases numbered 4, after V lost 5 bases and J lost 7 bases. This CDR3 is built from 13 residues. In germline, CDR1 is SGHTA, CDR2 FQGNSA. The CDR3 loop reads CASSRTGIQPQHF. The CDR3 DNA sequence: TGTGCCAGCAGCCGGACAGGGATCCAGCCCCAGCATTTT.

The chain has TRBV7-9 and TRBJ2-3; 7 bases agree with TRBD2. The CDR3 totals 13 residues. Trimming at V came to 3 bases and at J to 5 bases, leaving 2 bases not matched to a gene. CDR1 and CDR2 from the germline V gene are SEHNR and FQNEAQ (reference sequence). Written as DNA, the CDR3 is TGTGCCAGCAGCTTGTCGGGGGGAGATACGCAGTATTTT. Amino acid sequence: CASSLSGGDTQYF.

The V gene is TRBV7-2, the J gene TRBJ1-2; a weak D match, TRBD1 (5 bases). This CDR3 has 12 residues. V lost 1 base and J 10 bases, leaving 10 bases between the germline ends. CDR1 and CDR2 (germline): SGHTA, FQGNSA. CDR3 sequence: CASSLVRGSYTF. The CDR3 DNA is TGTGCCAGCAGCTTAGTAAGGGGCTCCTACACCTTC. Drawing the rest from reference TRBV7-2 and TRBJ1-2, the complete variable domain is GAGVSQSPSNKVTEKGKDVELRCDPISGHTALYWYRQSLGQGLEFLIYFQGNSAPDKSGLPSDRFSAERTGGSVSTLTIQRTQQEDSAVYLCASSLVRGSYTFGSGTRLTVV.

CDR3 residues: CASSFTENEKLFF. The DNA of the CDR3 is TGTGCCAGCAGTTTTACTGAGAATGAAAAACTGTTTTTT. The chain links TRBV12-3 or TRBV12-4 to TRBJ1-4; D unresolved. The CDR3 is 13 amino acids. The V gene lost 3 bases and the J gene lost 5 bases, with 7 bases spanning the gap.

V usage is TRBV5-6 and J usage is TRBJ2-3; 10 nucleotides agree with TRBD1. This CDR3 has 15 amino acids. Germline V gene sequence: CDR1 SGHDT, CDR2 YYEEEE. The ends lost 5 bases at V and 6 bases at J; junction bases unmatched: 9. CDR3 protein: CASSDRQGAGDTQYF. The CDR3 DNA is TGTGCCAGCAGTGACCGACAGGGGGCGGGTGATACGCAGTATTTT.

The CDR3 is CASGLNYGYTF. The CDR3 DNA reads as TGTGCCAGTGGACTTAACTATGGCTACACCTTC. The rearrangement joins TRBV19 to TRBJ1-2; D unclear. V was cut by 8 bases and J by 1 base, with 5 bases left in between. The CDR3 is 11 amino acids. Germline-derived CDR1 and CDR2 are LNHDA and SQIVND (reference sequence).

The chain carries TRBV7-2 and TRBJ1-5, with 8 bases lining up with TRBD1. The CDR3 covers 14 residues. Germline assignment: CDR1 SGHTA and CDR2 FQGNSA. V dropped 2 bases and J dropped 7; count of bases not matched to a gene: 4. The CDR3 protein is CASSLQGAGQPQHF. CDR3 DNA: TGTGCCAGCAGCTTACAGGGGGCGGGACAGCCCCAGCATTTT.

V is TRBV19 and J is TRBJ2-4; possibly TRBD1 for D (6 bases). The CDR3 loop spans 16 amino acids. V lost 1 base and J 12 bases, leaving 22 bases between the germline ends. Germline CDR1 and CDR2: LNHDA and SQIVND (reference sequence). CDR3 sequence (DNA): TGTGCCAGTAGTATAGGGTCCAGGGGCCCCGGAGATCATCAGTACTTC. As protein: CASSIGSRGPGDHQYF.

This clone was recorded once. The V call is TRBV7-2, the J call TRBJ1-1; TRBD1 aligns across 8 bases. The CDR3 contains 15 residues. The junction had 6 bases not matched to a gene; V was cut back by 0 bases and J by 6 bases. Germline CDR1 SGHTA, CDR2 FQGNSA. The CDR3 sequence: CASSLAQGARSEAFF. CDR3 nucleotide sequence: TGTGCCAGCAGCTTAGCGCAGGGGGCGCGATCTGAAGCTTTCTTT. The complete variable domain, with remaining parts taken from reference TRBV7-2 and TRBJ1-1, reads GAGVSQSPSNKVTEKGKDVELRCDPISGHTALYWYRQSLGQGLEFLIYFQGNSAPDKSGLPSDRFSAERTGGSVSTLTIQRTQQEDSAVYLCASSLAQGARSEAFFGQGTRLTVV.

This clone was seen only a few times. CDR3 DNA: TGTGCCAGCAGTTCTTTTGGGACAGGGGATCGTCAGCCCCAGCATTTT. This gives the protein CASSSFGTGDRQPQHF. V usage is TRBV28 and J usage is TRBJ1-5; 10 positions match TRBD1. The CDR3 consists of 16 residues. V gave up 4 bases and J gave up 6 bases; unmatched junction bases: 9. Germline CDR1 MDHEN, CDR2 SYDVKM.

The chain recombines TRBV6-5 with TRBJ1-5; the D gene is possibly TRBD1 (5 bases). Trimming removed 10 bases from V and 7 bases from J, with 17 bases in between. This CDR3 contains 13 residues. Germline V gene data show CDR1 as MNHEY and CDR2 as SVGAGI. CDR3 DNA: TGTGCCATCGCCCCGGAAAGGGGACAGCCCCAGCATTTT. Its translation: CAIAPERGQPQHF.

This chain uses TRBV12-3 or TRBV12-4 with TRBJ1-4; 9 bases are shared with TRBD1. Trimming at V came to 6 bases and at J to 6 bases, leaving 2 bases not matched to a gene. The CDR3 runs 13 residues. CDR3 in DNA: TGTGCCAGCAGGGGACAGGGTCATGAAAAACTGTTTTTT. This translates into CASRGQGHEKLFF.

The chain employs TRBV6-5 and TRBJ1-2; possible D gene TRBD1, 5 bases. CDR1 and CDR2 from the germline V gene are MNHEY and SVGAGI. CDR3 size: 13 residues. V lost 5 bases and J 6 bases, leaving 13 bases between the germline ends. The CDR3 loop is CASSNFRENGYTF. The CDR3 nucleotides read TGTGCCAGCAGTAACTTCAGGGAAAATGGCTACACCTTC.

J is TRBJ2-1 and V is TRBV7-3, with 7 positions matching TRBD1. Germline lookup yields CDR1 SGHTA and CDR2 FQGTGA. V shed 5 bases, J shed 5 bases, and the junction held 9 bases outside the gene matches. This CDR3 contains 15 residues. For the CDR3, the DNA is TGTGCCAGCAGCCCACAGGACAGGTTCCACAATGAGCAGTTCTTC. The encoded protein is CASSPQDRFHNEQFF.

This chain links TRBV10-3 with TRBJ1-4; D gene uncertain. The CDR3 spans 13 residues. The germline V gene has CDR1 ENHRY and CDR2 SYGVKD. The V and J ends lost 3 bases and 7 bases respectively, with 9 bases between them. CDR3 loop: CAISDMSGEKLFF. The CDR3 DNA reads TGTGCCATCAGTGACATGTCGGGTGAAAAACTGTTTTTT.

V gene TRBV10-3 combines with J gene TRBJ2-1, with a possible D match to TRBD2 (7 bases). V dropped 2 bases and J dropped 1 base, with 12 bases sitting between them. The CDR3 has 16 amino acids. Germline CDR1 is ENHRY and CDR2 is SYGVKD. This CDR3 reads CAISERGGVSYNEQFF. The CDR3 DNA follows: TGTGCCATCAGTGAGAGAGGGGGGGTGTCCTACAATGAGCAGTTCTTC.

The chain recombines TRBV5-1 with TRBJ1-4; weak D call: TRBD1 (6 bases). This CDR3 has 16 amino acids. CDR1 is SGHRS and CDR2 is YFSETQ in the germline V gene. Deletions cut 2 bases from V and 2 bases from J, with 13 bases between. The CDR3 sequence: CASSFGGGGTNEKLFF. The CDR3 DNA reads TGCGCCAGCAGCTTTGGGGGCGGCGGGACTAATGAAAAACTGTTTTTT.

The chain combines TRBV6-6 with TRBJ1-6; D possibly corresponds to TRBD1 (6 bases). Trimming took 8 bases from V and 5 from J, leaving 13 bases between them. The CDR3 contains 14 residues. CDR1 MNHNY and CDR2 SVGAGI come from the germline V gene (reference sequence). Here the CDR3 DNA reads TGTGCCAGCGGCATGGGGGCCGATAATTCACCCCTCCACTTT. Translating gives CASGMGADNSPLHF.

V gene TRBV5-1 combines with J gene TRBJ2-1; D unresolved. The CDR3 contains 15 residues. V was pared by 4 bases and J by 0 bases, with 11 bases between. Germline CDR1 is SGHRS and CDR2 is YFSETQ. CDR3 sequence reads: CASSHSPGSYNEQFF. The CDR3 nucleotides read TGCGCCAGCAGCCATTCACCGGGCTCCTACAATGAGCAGTTCTTC.

The chain links TRBV11-2 to TRBJ2-2; no reliable D call. Germline values: CDR1 SGHAT, CDR2 FQNNGV. V lost 2 bases and J 6 bases, leaving 7 bases between the germline ends. The CDR3 is 13 amino acids. The CDR3 reads CASSLKRAGELFF. The CDR3 DNA sequence: TGTGCCAGCAGCTTAAAACGGGCCGGGGAGCTGTTTTTT.

The chain combines TRBV11-2 with TRBJ1-3, with D unclear. The CDR3 consists of 14 residues. The V end was cut by 1 base, the J end by 0 bases, with 4 bases between. The V gene's germline CDR1 is SGHAT and CDR2 FQNNGV. Written as DNA, the CDR3 is TGTGCCAGCAGCTTAGGGAGCTCTGGAAACACCATATATTTT. It is translated as CASSLGSSGNTIYF. Variable domain in full (rest from reference TRBV11-2 and TRBJ1-3): EAGVAQSPRYKIIEKRQSVAFWCNPISGHATLYWYQQILGQGPKLLIQFQNNGVVDDSQLPKDRFSAERLKGVDSTLKIQPAKLEDSAVYLCASSLGSSGNTIYFGEGSWLTVV.

The chain carries TRBV27 and TRBJ1-6; D remains ambiguous. CDR3 size: 13 residues. Germline CDR1 MNHEY, CDR2 SMNVEV (reference sequence). Trimming removed 3 bases at V and 8 bases at J, with 8 bases between. Here the CDR3 DNA reads TGTGCCAGCAGTTTGGGGAGGGATTCACCCCTCCACTTT. Its translation: CASSLGRDSPLHF.

V gene TRBV11-2 combines with J gene TRBJ2-1, with 8 nucleotides matching TRBD1. The CDR3 has 14 amino acids. Germline lookup yields CDR1 SGHAT and CDR2 FQNNGV. V shed 5 bases, J shed 9 bases, and the junction held 9 bases outside the gene matches. CDR3 amino acids: CASSVDRGGSEQFF. The DNA for the CDR3 is TGTGCCAGCAGCGTTGACAGGGGCGGCAGTGAGCAGTTCTTC. The entire variable domain, with the rest obtained from reference TRBV11-2 and TRBJ2-1, is as follows: EAGVAQSPRYKIIEKRQSVAFWCNPISGHATLYWYQQILGQGPKLLIQFQNNGVVDDSQLPKDRFSAERLKGVDSTLKIQPAKLEDSAVYLCASSVDRGGSEQFFGPGTRLTVL.

This clone was counted between two and nine times. This chain uses TRBV11-2 with TRBJ1-5; D remains unclear. The CDR3 consists of 13 residues. V was trimmed by 1 base and J by 4 bases, leaving 5 bases between them. CDR1 is SGHAT and CDR2 is FQNNGV in the germline V gene. CDR3 sequence reads: CASSLAVNQPQHF. CDR3 DNA sequence: TGTGCCAGCAGCTTAGCCGTTAATCAGCCCCAGCATTTT.